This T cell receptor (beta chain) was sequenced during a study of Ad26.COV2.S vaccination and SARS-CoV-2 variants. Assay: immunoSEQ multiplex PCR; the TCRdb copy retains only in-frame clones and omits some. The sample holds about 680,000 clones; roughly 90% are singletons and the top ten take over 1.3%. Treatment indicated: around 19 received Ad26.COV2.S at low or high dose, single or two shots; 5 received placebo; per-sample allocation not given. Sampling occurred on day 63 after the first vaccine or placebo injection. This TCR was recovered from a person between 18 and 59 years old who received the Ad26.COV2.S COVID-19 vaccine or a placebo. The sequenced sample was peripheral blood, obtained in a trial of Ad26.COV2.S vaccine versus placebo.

The CDR3 loop is CASSFRTPGPQHF. The CDR3 coding sequence is TGTGCCAGCAGTTTTCGGACACCGGGGCCCCAGCATTTT. This chain links TRBV12-3 or TRBV12-4 with TRBJ1-5; TRBD1 might be the D (5 bases). Deletions cut 3 bases from V and 9 bases from J, with 12 bases between. CDR3 size: 13 residues.